This passage covers 12 T cell receptor beta chains from one sample sequenced in a study of T cell clusters in autoimmune cytopenias. One tube held mixed TRB-A and TRB-B primer pools for touch-down PCR. Following a re-call of the multiplex PCR reads, TCRdb has one entry per CDR3 protein and lacks DNA. The data include about 6,200 distinct CDR3 sequences; the top ten clones carry approximately 4.9%. Each sample's input was approximately 270 ng genomic DNA, roughly 40,000 genome equivalents. Sequences were obtained from peripheral blood. The receptors stem from a human donor with an autoimmune cytopenia or autoimmune hepatitis (not recorded which).

The chain carries TRBV12-3 or TRBV12-4 and TRBJ1-3; TCRdb calls TRBD1, which cannot be checked without DNA. The CDR3 extends over 15 amino acids. This chain's CDR3 is CASSLGGTAGNTIYF.

This clonotype counts as medium-sized by frequency. The rearrangement joins TRBV5-1 to TRBJ2-1. The CDR3 totals 15 residues. The germline CDR1 and CDR2 sequences are SGHRS and YFSETQ. CDR3 amino acids: CASSLNGYSYNEQFF.

This clonotype is medium-sized by frequency. The genes are TRBV6-6 and TRBJ2-7. Germline loops: CDR1 MNHNY, CDR2 SVGAGI (reference sequence). The CDR3 totals 13 residues. The CDR3 region is CASSYSTDYEQYF.

This clonotype ranks as medium-sized in terms of frequency. The chain uses TRBV19 and TRBJ1-3. Germline CDR1 is LNHDA and CDR2 is SQIVND (reference sequence). CDR3 length equals 19 residues. CDR3 sequence reads: CASSTSHDSFSFSGNTIYF. The full variable domain, its missing parts supplied by reference TRBV19 and TRBJ1-3, is DGGITQSPKYLFRKEGQNVTLSCEQNLNHDAMYWYRQDPGQGLRLIYYSQIVNDFQKGDIAEGYSVSREKKESFPLTVTSAQKNPTAFYLCASSTSHDSFSFSGNTIYFGEGSWLTVV.

Measured by frequency, this clonotype is large. The chain couples TRBV18 to TRBJ1-5; checking the TCRdb D call of TRBD1 is not possible without DNA. The CDR3 runs 17 residues. Germline V gene data show CDR1 as KGHSH and CDR2 as LQKENI. This chain's CDR3 is CASSLDLTGTGGRPQHF.

The chain couples TRBV4-3 to TRBJ2-2; absent DNA, TCRdb's TRBD1 call cannot be checked. This CDR3 is built from 15 residues. Germline CDR1 LGHNA, CDR2 YSLEER. The CDR3 spells CASSPDLPGTGELFF.

The rearrangement joins TRBV6-6 to TRBJ1-5; absent DNA, TCRdb's TRBD1 call cannot be checked. Germline lookup yields CDR1 MNHNY and CDR2 SVGAGI (reference sequence). This CDR3 is 17 amino acids long. This chain's CDR3 is CASSYLLGARSNQPQHF.

The chain links TRBV4-2 to TRBJ2-3; TCRdb calls TRBD2, which cannot be checked without DNA. The CDR3 sequence is 19 residues long. Germline V gene data show CDR1 as LGHNA and CDR2 as YNFKEQ. The CDR3 here is CASSQASGGAFSSTDTQYF.

Its frequency marks this clonotype as medium-sized. The chain uses TRBV30 and TRBJ1-1. Germline V gene sequence: CDR1 GTSNPN, CDR2 SVGIG (reference sequence). The length of the CDR3 is 14 residues. The CDR3 is CAWSGGLYGTEAFF.

The gene calls are TRBV7-2 and TRBJ2-7; TCRdb's D call, TRBD1, is unchecked because there is no DNA. The CDR3 is 12 amino acids. Per the germline V gene, CDR1 is SGHTA and CDR2 is FQGNSA. CDR3 region: CASSLRPGEQYF.

Its frequency marks this clonotype as medium-sized. V usage is TRBV5-4 and J usage is TRBJ1-2; TCRdb calls TRBD1, which cannot be checked without DNA. The CDR3 loop spans 16 amino acids. The germline V gene encodes CDR1 SGHNT and CDR2 YYREEE (reference sequence). This chain's CDR3 is CASSPGQGFPNYGYTF.

The genes are TRBV15 and TRBJ2-7; absent DNA, TCRdb's TRBD2 call cannot be checked. CDR3 length equals 15 residues. Germline V gene data show CDR1 as LNHNV and CDR2 as YYDKDF (reference sequence). The chain's CDR3 is CATSRELGGPYEQYF.